The source of this T cell receptor (beta chain) is a study of cytotoxic CD8 clonotypes in ibrutinib-treated CLL. Study at large: Partial response was seen in about 25 patients and complete response in 2; after median roughly 66 months, approximately 14 stayed remitted, about 12 progressed. Per sample, productive templates averaged about 240,000 and productive rearrangements averaged roughly 91,000.

The CDR3 totals 14 residues. Deletions cut 3 bases from V and 4 bases from J, with 13 bases between. The germline gives CDR1 GTSNPN, CDR2 SVGIG (reference sequence). Turning to this clone: What it binds is unknown.

The method was immunoSEQ multiplex PCR; TCRdb's version includes in-frame clones alone and lacks a portion of them. There are about 140,000 clones in the sample; approximately 80% occur only once, and around 30% lies in the top ten. Points from the study as a whole: The study found baseline clonality above age-matched healthy donors, tracking circulating CD8+ T-cell counts.

The specimen comprised PBMCs, sampled after 12 months of ibrutinib treatment. The chain is built from TRBV30 and TRBJ2-1; a weak D match, TRBD2 (6 bases). The clonotype was recovered from a human donor with chronic lymphocytic leukemia. CDR3 region: CAWRRDRRYNEQFF. The CDR3 DNA reads TGTGCCTGGAGGCGGGACCGCCGGTACAATGAGCAGTTCTTC.